This note documents a single T cell receptor beta chain sequence. The target antigen is unknown. This record comes from a study of blood T cells in healthy people across ages. Study-level points and caveats: The study found TCR beta diversity correlated strongly with naive T cell percentage. There was no known CMV status for donors, so expanded clonotype changes were possibly confounded.

The CDR3 is 16 residues long. V was clipped by 3 bases and J by 10 bases; unmatched bases: 14. From germline, CDR1 is SGHRS and CDR2 YFSETQ. A J-beta primer mix and a sample-barcoded 5' primer were used in a second PCR of roughly 6 to 11 cycles. TCRdb itself ran the 5' RACE reads through MiXCR, one entry per CDR3 protein. The profile shows about 1.8 million distinct CDR3 sequences, about 49% of them singletons. Sequences were obtained from blood. The TCR sequence derives from a woman aged 40 to 50 in good health. The gene calls are TRBV5-1 and TRBJ2-1; 9 nucleotides match TRBD2. CDR3 nucleotides: TGCGCCAGCAGCTGGGAGGCGGCGCGGGGGGGCTTGGAGCAGTTCTTC. As protein: CASSWEAARGGLEQFF. The whole variable domain, remainder taken from reference TRBV5-1 and TRBJ2-1, is KAGVTQTPRYLIKTRGQQVTLSCSPISGHRSVSWYQQTPGQGLQFLFEYFSETQRNKGNFPGRFSGRQFSNSRSEMNVSTLELGDSALYLCASSWEAARGGLEQFFGPGTRLTVL.